These 23 T cell receptor beta chains came from one sample sequenced in a study of blood T cell repertoires in COVID-19. Sequenced by immunoSEQ multiplex PCR; TCRdb stores in-frame clones only, minus some. The table includes some 150,000 clones, approximately 80% detected once. Specimen: peripheral blood. The origin of the receptors is a woman aged 55-70 years with acute or convalescent COVID-19.

The chain combines TRBV6-4 with TRBJ2-3; tentatively, D is TRBD2 (6 bases). This CDR3 is 16 amino acids long. Deletions cut 0 bases from V and 2 bases from J, with 12 bases between. Germline loops: CDR1 MRHNA, CDR2 SNTAGT. In nucleotides, the CDR3 is TGTGCCAGCAGTGACTCGTGGGGGGTTAACACAGATACGCAGTATTTT. Translated: CASSDSWGVNTDTQYF.

This clone was observed a few times. The V and J genes are TRBV3-1 (or the pseudogene TRBV3-2) and TRBJ1-6; D call uncertain. Germline V gives CDR1 LGHDT, CDR2 YNNKEL (reference sequence). This CDR3 is built from 12 residues. Trimming shortened V by 2 bases and J by 10 bases, and 6 bases separated the two germline ends. This chain's CDR3 is CASSQFVSPLHF. The DNA for the CDR3 is TGTGCCAGCAGCCAATTTGTATCACCCCTCCACTTT.

The genes are TRBV5-4 and TRBJ2-7; the match to TRBD1 covers 7 bases. Germline V gives CDR1 SGHNT, CDR2 YYREEE (reference sequence). The trim removed 3 bases at V and 7 bases at J, leaving 10 bases unmatched. This CDR3 comprises 14 residues. CDR3 in DNA: TGTGCCAGCAGCTCACCGGGACAGCTCAGGGAGCAGTACGTC. It codes for CASSSPGQLREQYV.

J is TRBJ1-2 and V is TRBV10-3; 7 bases are a match to TRBD1. The ends lost 5 bases at V and 6 bases at J; junction bases unmatched: 9. Germline lookup yields CDR1 ENHRY and CDR2 SYGVKD. This CDR3 region has 14 residues. DNA for the CDR3: TGTGCCATCAGTCAACAGGGGAGAGGGGATGGCTACACCTTC. Protein product: CAISQQGRGDGYTF.

The gene calls are TRBV14 and TRBJ1-1, with D possibly being TRBD1 (6 bases). The germline V and J ends were trimmed by 0 bases and 3 bases, with 14 bases remaining between them. The CDR3 covers 16 residues. Germline V CDR1 and CDR2: SGHDN, FVKESK. Here the CDR3 reads CASSQDFGGLDTEAFF. The CDR3 coding sequence is TGTGCCAGCAGCCAAGATTTCGGGGGGCTAGACACTGAAGCTTTCTTT.

A single count supports this clone. The chain couples TRBV12-3 or TRBV12-4 to TRBJ1-2; a weak D match, TRBD1 (6 bases). The CDR3 contains 13 residues. Trimming pared 6 bases from V and 4 bases from J, leaving 12 bases between. The CDR3 protein is CASSQQGPYGYTF. CDR3 sequence (DNA): TGTGCCAGCAGCCAACAGGGACCCTATGGCTACACCTTC.

This chain links TRBV30 with TRBJ2-1; TRBD2 aligns across 11 bases. The length of the CDR3 is 15 residues. V lost 1 base and J lost 6; bases outside the gene matches: 5. Per the germline V gene, CDR1 is GTSNPN and CDR2 is SVGIG (reference sequence). CDR3 in DNA: TGTGCCTGGAGTGAACTAGCGGGGGTCCCCAATGAGCAGTTCTTC. This translates into CAWSELAGVPNEQFF.

This clone has more than one count but fewer than ten. The chain uses TRBV6-6 and TRBJ1-3, with 7 bases identical to TRBD1. V trimming: 2 bases; J trimming: 4 bases; junction bases outside the gene matches: 8. Germline V CDR1 and CDR2: MNHNY, SVGAGI (reference sequence). This CDR3 comprises 16 residues. CDR3 protein: CASSYRPTGLGNTIYF. CDR3 in DNA: TGTGCCAGCAGTTACCGCCCGACAGGGTTAGGAAACACCATATATTTT.

The V gene is TRBV6-2 or TRBV6-3, the J gene TRBJ2-5; 7 bases align to TRBD2. V shed 5 bases and J 5 bases; nucleotides not matched to a gene: 14. The CDR3 covers 16 residues. CDR1 and CDR2 (germline): MNHEY, SVGEGT. The CDR3 DNA sequence: TGTGCCAGCAGTACCCAGACCCGACTAGCCGGCGAGACCCAGTACTTC. Its translation is CASSTQTRLAGETQYF.

This chain joins TRBV3-1 (or the pseudogene TRBV3-2) and TRBJ2-7, with D perhaps matching TRBD1 (6 bases). V lost 0 bases and J lost 2, with 8 bases in between. The CDR3 is 14 amino acids. From germline, CDR1 is LGHDT and CDR2 YNNKEL (reference sequence). In DNA, the CDR3 is TGTGCCAGCAGCCAAGAAGGGGGTCCCTACGAGCAGTACTTC. Amino acid sequence: CASSQEGGPYEQYF.

The V and J genes are TRBV5-1 and TRBJ1-1; TRBD1 matches at 9 bases. In germline, CDR1 is SGHRS, CDR2 YFSETQ. V dropped 4 bases and J dropped 3; count of bases not matched to a gene: 7. This CDR3 comprises 15 residues. CDR3 DNA: TGCGCCAGCAGCGGGGGGACAGGGTGGGACACTGAAGCTTTCTTT. It encodes CASSGGTGWDTEAFF.

The chain uses TRBV6-6 and TRBJ2-1, with D tentatively TRBD2 (5 bases). Germline lookup yields CDR1 MNHNY and CDR2 SVGAGI (reference sequence). V lost 0 bases to trimming and J lost 2 bases, with 8 bases between them. The CDR3 is 15 residues long. CDR3 DNA: TGTGCCAGCAGTTACTCGAGAGGGACCTACAATGAGCAGTTCTTC. It is translated as CASSYSRGTYNEQFF.

The chain uses TRBV6-5 and TRBJ1-1; 7 bases are a match to TRBD1. The CDR3 is 14 residues long. J lost 0 bases, V lost 4 bases, and 2 bases had no gene match. CDR1 MNHEY and CDR2 SVGAGI come from the germline V gene. This CDR3 reads CASSSQGMNTEAFF. The DNA for the CDR3 is TGTGCCAGCAGTTCACAGGGGATGAACACTGAAGCTTTCTTT.

The V and J genes are TRBV28 and TRBJ1-5, with TRBD1 as a possible D gene (6 bases). Trimming cost V 4 bases and J 2 bases, with 21 bases left between them. The germline V gene encodes CDR1 MDHEN and CDR2 SYDVKM. The length of the CDR3 is 18 residues. CDR3 in DNA: TGTGCCAGCAGTTCCTTGTGGGGTACAGGGATGGGCAATCAGCCCCAGCATTTT. Its protein is CASSSLWGTGMGNQPQHF.

This clone was observed a single time. This chain links TRBV6-6 with TRBJ1-3; 9 bases align to TRBD1. V lost 2 bases, J lost 6 bases, and 2 bases stayed unmatched. Looked up from germline, CDR1 is MNHNY and CDR2 is SVGAGI (reference sequence). This CDR3 comprises 14 residues. Written as DNA, the CDR3 is TGTGCCAGCAGTTACGGGACAGGGTCAAACACCATATATTTT. It is translated as CASSYGTGSNTIYF.

The rearrangement links TRBV18 to TRBJ2-1, with 11 bases fitting TRBD2. The germline V gene encodes CDR1 KGHSH and CDR2 LQKENI. The ends lost 3 bases at V and 1 base at J; junction bases unmatched: 5. The CDR3 extends over 17 amino acids. The CDR3 nucleotides are TGTGCCAGCTCACCTAGCGGGGGGGCTCTGTCCTACAATGAGCAGTTCTTC. Encoded protein: CASSPSGGALSYNEQFF.

This chain links TRBV30 with TRBJ1-6; D is undetermined. The CDR3 loop spans 15 amino acids. Germline loops: CDR1 GTSNPN, CDR2 SVGIG (reference sequence). V lost 2 bases and J lost 7, with 15 bases in between. CDR3 sequence reads: CAWSFSNPRNSPLHF. The CDR3 DNA follows: TGTGCCTGGAGTTTCAGTAACCCGAGGAATTCACCCCTCCACTTT. The full variable domain, completed using reference TRBV30 and TRBJ1-6, is SQTIHQWPATLVQPVGSPLSLECTVEGTSNPNLYWYRQAAGRGLQLLFYSVGIGQISSEVPQNLSASRPQDRQFILSSKKLLLSDSGFYLCAWSFSNPRNSPLHFGNGTRLTVT.

V gene TRBV18 combines with J gene TRBJ1-2; D gene ambiguous. From germline, CDR1 is KGHSH and CDR2 LQKENI. The V gene lost 3 bases and the J gene lost 0 bases, with 11 bases spanning the gap. The CDR3 covers 15 residues. This chain's CDR3 is CASSPVGVANYGYTF. The DNA for the CDR3 is TGTGCCAGCTCACCCGTCGGGGTAGCTAACTATGGCTACACCTTC. The whole variable domain, remainder taken from reference TRBV18 and TRBJ1-2, is NAGVMQNPRHLVRRRGQEARLRCSPMKGHSHVYWYRQLPEEGLKFMVYLQKENIIDESGMPKERFSAEFPKEGPSILRIQQVVRGDSAAYFCASSPVGVANYGYTFGSGTRLTVV.

The chain employs TRBV10-3 and TRBJ2-3; D is perhaps TRBD1 (5 bases). Germline-derived CDR1 and CDR2 are ENHRY and SYGVKD. V shed 3 bases and J shed 0 bases, with 10 bases lying between them. The CDR3 covers 15 residues. DNA of the CDR3: TGTGCCATCAGTGATACAGGCTCTAGCACAGATACGCAGTATTTT. This gives the protein CAISDTGSSTDTQYF.

The chain carries TRBV6-5 and TRBJ1-1, with D unclear. V lost 4 bases and J lost 6, with 12 bases in between. Germline assignment: CDR1 MNHEY and CDR2 SVGAGI. There are 13 residues in the CDR3. The CDR3 region has the DNA TGTGCCAGCAGTTTCTTCGAGAGAGCTGAAGCTTTCTTT. Amino acid sequence: CASSFFERAEAFF.

The chain carries TRBV13 and TRBJ1-5; 8 bases fit TRBD1. V shed 3 bases and J 0 bases; nucleotides not matched to a gene: 10. This CDR3 has 18 residues. From germline, CDR1 is PRHDT and CDR2 FYEKMQ (reference sequence). The DNA of the CDR3 is TGTGCCAGCAGCTTCCCAGGGGGCGCCCAATATAGCAATCAGCCCCAGCATTTT. Its translation: CASSFPGGAQYSNQPQHF.

V usage is TRBV27 and J usage is TRBJ2-1; D is possibly TRBD2 (6 bases). The CDR3 is 12 residues long. CDR1 and CDR2 from the germline V gene are MNHEY and SMNVEV (reference sequence). V gave up 5 bases and J gave up 15 bases, with 17 bases separating them. The CDR3 is CASSELRRGWFF. The CDR3 coding sequence is TGTGCCAGCAGTGAACTCAGGAGGGGCTGGTTCTTC.

This chain connects TRBV6-2 or TRBV6-3 to TRBJ2-7, with 8 bases aligning to TRBD1. CDR1 is MNHEY and CDR2 is SVGEGT in the germline V gene. V shed 2 bases, J shed 0 bases, and the junction held 3 bases outside the gene matches. The CDR3 contains 15 residues. The CDR3 sequence: CASSYRQGASYEQYF. The DNA of the CDR3 is TGTGCCAGCAGTTACCGGCAGGGGGCCTCCTACGAGCAGTACTTC.